A selection of T cell receptor beta chains follows, all from one sample in a study of blood T cell repertoires in COVID-19. Clones were sequenced by immunoSEQ multiplex PCR, and TCRdb holds only the in-frame ones, with some missing. This sample yields roughly 330,000 clones, of which 70% to 90% are seen a single time; around 9.3% belongs to the top ten. The sample comprised PBMCs or T cells enriched from blood (not recorded which). The origin of the receptors is a woman aged 18-29 years who had recovered from COVID-19. CDR3s include the opening cysteine and the closing phenylalanine or tryptophan.

v_call | cdr3_aa
TRBV19 | CASSPARGVGTDTQYF
TRBV2 | CASGQALYNEQFF
TRBV5-5 | CASSIRRATRPYF
TRBV6-5 | CASSYQGGTEAFF
TRBV6-4 | CASSDGMRGYTF
TRBV10-2 | CASSEGSIDYGYTF
TRBV10-2 | CASSPTNTGELFF
TRBV21-1 | CASSKDGSGRVDEQFF
TRBV4-1 | CASGPLNTQYF
TRBV19 | CASTKGQRNSPLHF
TRBV3-1/TRBV3-2 | CASSQEISGVKFF
TRBV12-3/TRBV12-4 | CASSPGTWGEQYF
TRBV5-1 | CASSPLRAGAHVETAFF
TRBV19 | CASSTGNNQPQHF